This TCR beta chain was found in a study of cytomegalovirus exposure and HLA in healthy donors. Amplification used 60 Vbeta primers and 13 Jbeta primers. Assay used: immunoSEQ multiplex PCR; TCRdb lists only in-frame clones, some missing. The sample has 65,000 to 90,000 clones; the top ten hold 2.4%. Trimming pared 8 bases from V and 2 bases from J, leaving 12 bases between. CDR1 is SNHLY and CDR2 is FYNNEI in the germline V gene. The length of the CDR3 is 13 residues. The origin of this receptor is a female donor in good health and CMV-seropositive. The chain links TRBV2 to TRBJ1-1, with D possibly TRBD1 on 5 matching bases. Sample: PBMCs. The CDR3 loop reads CASWFDSNTEAFF. The CDR3 bases are TGTGCCAGCTGGTTTGACAGTAACACTGAAGCTTTCTTT.